This T cell receptor (beta chain) stems from a study of control samples from healthy donors and cancer patients (dated by TCRdb to the early 2020s). CDR3 length: 14 amino acids, cysteine to phenylalanine. Kept here is only the CDR3 DNA, which spans 42 bases and is read in frame from base 1. CDR1 and CDR2 are read off the germline V gene as SGHRS and YFSETQ. After removal of 6 bases from V and 2 bases from J, the junction retains 5 bases not matched to a gene. On this clone: Its cognate antigen has yet to be identified. No much larger clone exists at a distance of one base, and base qualities are not known.

Libraries were built with the immunoSEQ multiplex PCR assay. TCRdb took over this immuneACCESS table, retaining in-frame rearrangements with V and J assigned. Such tables are incomplete; in checked studies, under half of the missing clones stem from an unresolved V gene, and the remainder is unexplained. In all, the sample holds tens of thousands of clones, and about 90% of those were seen once. Jointly, the top ten make up just under 4% of the sample. The source is a woman in her forties or fifties in good health. Sequencing was carried out using blood. The chain is made from TRBV5-1 and TRBJ2-7, and TRBD1 matches 10 of the central bases. The CDR3 sequence is CASKIGTGAYEQYF. The nucleotide sequence is given as TGCGCCAGCAAGATCGGGACAGGGGCCTACGAGCAGTACTTC.